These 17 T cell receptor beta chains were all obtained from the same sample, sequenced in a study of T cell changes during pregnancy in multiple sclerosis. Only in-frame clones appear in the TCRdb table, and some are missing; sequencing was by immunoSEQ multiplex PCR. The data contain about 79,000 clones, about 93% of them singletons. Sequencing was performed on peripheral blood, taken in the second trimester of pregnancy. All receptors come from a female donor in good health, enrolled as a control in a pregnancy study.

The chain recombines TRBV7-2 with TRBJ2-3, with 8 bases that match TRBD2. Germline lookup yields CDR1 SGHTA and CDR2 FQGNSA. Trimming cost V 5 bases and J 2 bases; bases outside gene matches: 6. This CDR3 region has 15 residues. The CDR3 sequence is CASSLSGINTDTQYF. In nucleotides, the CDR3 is TGTGCCAGCAGCCTTAGCGGGATAAACACAGATACGCAGTATTTT.

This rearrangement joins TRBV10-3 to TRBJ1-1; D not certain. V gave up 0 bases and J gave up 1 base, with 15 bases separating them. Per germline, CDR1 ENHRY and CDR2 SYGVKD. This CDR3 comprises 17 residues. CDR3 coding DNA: TGTGCCATCAGTGAGTCGACATATAGTCAGACGAACACTGAAGCTTTCTTT. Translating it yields CAISESTYSQTNTEAFF.

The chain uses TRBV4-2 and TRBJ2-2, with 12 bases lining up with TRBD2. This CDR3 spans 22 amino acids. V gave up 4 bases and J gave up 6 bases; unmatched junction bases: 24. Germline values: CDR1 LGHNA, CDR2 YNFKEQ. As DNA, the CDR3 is TGTGCCAGCAGCCGGGGGGCCAGGACAGGGAGTCTAGCGGGGGGGCAAGCCGGGGAGCTGTTTTTT. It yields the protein CASSRGARTGSLAGGQAGELFF.

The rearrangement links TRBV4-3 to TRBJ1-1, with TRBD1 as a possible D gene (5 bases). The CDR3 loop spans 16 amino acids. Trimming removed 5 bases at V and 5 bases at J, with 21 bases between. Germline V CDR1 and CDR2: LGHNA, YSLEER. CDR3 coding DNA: TGCGCCAGCAGCGAAGCGGGGGAGGGGCTGCGGACTGAAGCTTTCTTT. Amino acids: CASSEAGEGLRTEAFF.

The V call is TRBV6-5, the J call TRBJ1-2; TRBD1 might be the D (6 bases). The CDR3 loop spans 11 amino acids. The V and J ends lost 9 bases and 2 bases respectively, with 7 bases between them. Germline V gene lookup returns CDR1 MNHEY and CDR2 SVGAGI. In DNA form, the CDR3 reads TGTGCCAGTGGACAGAACTATGGCTACACCTTC. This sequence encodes CASGQNYGYTF.

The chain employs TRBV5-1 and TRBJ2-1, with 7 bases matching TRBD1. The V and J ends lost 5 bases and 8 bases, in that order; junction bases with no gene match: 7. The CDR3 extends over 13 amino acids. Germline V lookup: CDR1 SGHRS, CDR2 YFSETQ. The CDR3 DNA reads TGCGCCAGCAGGGGCCTGGACAGGTATGAGCAGTTCTTC. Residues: CASRGLDRYEQFF. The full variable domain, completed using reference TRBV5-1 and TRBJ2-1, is KAGVTQTPRYLIKTRGQQVTLSCSPISGHRSVSWYQQTPGQGLQFLFEYFSETQRNKGNFPGRFSGRQFSNSRSEMNVSTLELGDSALYLCASRGLDRYEQFFGPGTRLTVL.

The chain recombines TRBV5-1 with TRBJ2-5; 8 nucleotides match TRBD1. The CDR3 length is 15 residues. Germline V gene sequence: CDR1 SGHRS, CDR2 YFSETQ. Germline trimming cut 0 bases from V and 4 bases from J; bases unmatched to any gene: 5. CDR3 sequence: CASSLGDRRAETQYF. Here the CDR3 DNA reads TGCGCCAGCAGCTTGGGGGACAGGAGGGCAGAGACCCAGTACTTC.

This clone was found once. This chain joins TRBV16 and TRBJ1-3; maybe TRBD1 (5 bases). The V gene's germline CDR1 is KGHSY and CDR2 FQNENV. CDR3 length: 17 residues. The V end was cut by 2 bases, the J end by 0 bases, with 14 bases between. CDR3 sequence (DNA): TGTGCCAGCAGCCAAAGTACACGGGGGAGCTCTGGAAACACCATATATTTT. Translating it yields CASSQSTRGSSGNTIYF.

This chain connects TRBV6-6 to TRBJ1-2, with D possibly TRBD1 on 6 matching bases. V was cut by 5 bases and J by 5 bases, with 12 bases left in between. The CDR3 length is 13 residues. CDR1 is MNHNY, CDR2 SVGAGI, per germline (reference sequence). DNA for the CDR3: TGTGCCAGCAGTCGCAGGGGTAGTTATGGCTACACCTTC. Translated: CASSRRGSYGYTF.

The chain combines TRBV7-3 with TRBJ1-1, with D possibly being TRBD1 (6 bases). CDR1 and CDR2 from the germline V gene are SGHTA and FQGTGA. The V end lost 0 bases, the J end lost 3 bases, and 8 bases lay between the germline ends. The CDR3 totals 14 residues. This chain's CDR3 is CASSLTGGDTEAFF. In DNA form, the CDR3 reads TGTGCCAGCAGCTTAACAGGGGGTGACACTGAAGCTTTCTTT.

In nucleotides, the CDR3 is TGTGCCAGTAGTCCTCCCGGGACTACAACGGGTGAGCAGTTCTTC. This gives the protein CASSPPGTTTGEQFF. This sequence joins TRBV19 and TRBJ2-1; the match to TRBD2 covers 7 bases. J gave up 9 bases and V 5 bases, and 13 bases lay outside the gene matches. The CDR3 loop spans 15 amino acids. CDR1 and CDR2 from the germline V gene are LNHDA and SQIVND (reference sequence).

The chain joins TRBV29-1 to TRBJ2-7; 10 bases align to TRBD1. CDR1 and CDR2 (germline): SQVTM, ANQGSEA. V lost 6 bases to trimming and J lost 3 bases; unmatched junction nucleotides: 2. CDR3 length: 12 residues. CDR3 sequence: CSVRDRGYEQYF. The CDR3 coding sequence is TGCAGCGTCCGGGACAGGGGCTACGAGCAGTACTTC.

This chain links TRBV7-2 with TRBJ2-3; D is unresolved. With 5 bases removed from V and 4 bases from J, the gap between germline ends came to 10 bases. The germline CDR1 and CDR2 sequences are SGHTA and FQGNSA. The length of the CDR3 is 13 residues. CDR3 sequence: CASSPLSPDTQYF. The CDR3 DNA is TGTGCCAGCAGCCCCCTGAGCCCAGATACGCAGTATTTT.

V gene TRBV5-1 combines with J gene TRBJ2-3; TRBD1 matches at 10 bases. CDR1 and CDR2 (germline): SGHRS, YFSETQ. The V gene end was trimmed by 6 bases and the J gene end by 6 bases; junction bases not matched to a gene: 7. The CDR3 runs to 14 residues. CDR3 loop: CASTDRGLGDTQYF. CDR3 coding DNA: TGCGCCAGCACAGACAGGGGGCTCGGGGATACGCAGTATTTT.

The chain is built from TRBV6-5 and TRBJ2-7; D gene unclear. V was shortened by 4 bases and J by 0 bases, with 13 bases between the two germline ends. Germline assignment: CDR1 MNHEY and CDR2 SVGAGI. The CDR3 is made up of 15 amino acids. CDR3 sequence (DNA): TGTGCCAGCAGTTCTGGGCAGTTAAACTCCTACGAGCAGTACTTC. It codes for CASSSGQLNSYEQYF.

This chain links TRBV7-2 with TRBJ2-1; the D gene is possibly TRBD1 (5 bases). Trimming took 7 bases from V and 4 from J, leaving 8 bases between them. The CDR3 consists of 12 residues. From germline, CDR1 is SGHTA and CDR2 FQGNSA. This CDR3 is CASKGPYNEQFF. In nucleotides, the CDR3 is TGTGCCAGCAAGGGGCCGTACAATGAGCAGTTCTTC.

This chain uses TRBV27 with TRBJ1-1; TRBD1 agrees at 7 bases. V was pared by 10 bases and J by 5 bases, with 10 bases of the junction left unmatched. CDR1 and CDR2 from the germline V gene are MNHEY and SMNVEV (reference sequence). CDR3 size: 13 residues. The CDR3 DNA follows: TGTGCCACCAGGCCAGGGGGAAAGACTGAAGCTTTCTTT. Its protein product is CATRPGGKTEAFF.